This passage covers 18 T cell receptor beta chains from one sample sequenced in a study of cytomegalovirus exposure and HLA in healthy donors. The PCR was carried out with 60 Vbeta primers and 13 Jbeta primers. TCRdb's copy holds only in-frame clones and misses some; the assay was immunoSEQ multiplex PCR. The sample comprises 70,000 or so clones, approximately 80% of which are singletons, and about 8% rests with the top ten. Sequencing was carried out using PBMCs. The receptor source for this set is a man aged 18 to 35 in good health and CMV-seropositive.

The V call is TRBV4-1, the J call TRBJ2-7, with TRBD2 matching over 8 bases. CDR1 is MGHRA and CDR2 is YSYEKL in the germline V gene. This CDR3 spans 15 amino acids. V lost 0 bases to trimming and J lost 7 bases; unmatched junction nucleotides: 8. The CDR3 reads CASSQDRSGGWEQYF. In nucleotides, the CDR3 is TGCGCCAGCAGCCAAGATCGAAGCGGGGGCTGGGAGCAGTACTTC.

The CDR3 sequence is CASSRTTSSSYEQYF. The CDR3 DNA reads TGCGCCAGCAGCCGCACTACTTCTAGCTCCTACGAGCAGTACTTC. This chain links TRBV4-1 with TRBJ2-7; D unresolved. V dropped 4 bases and J dropped 0 bases, with 13 bases sitting between them. The germline V gene encodes CDR1 MGHRA and CDR2 YSYEKL. The length of the CDR3 is 15 residues.

This chain links TRBV11-3 with TRBJ2-2; 7 bases match TRBD1. Unmatched junction bases numbered 7, after V lost 5 bases and J lost 1 base. Per the germline V gene, CDR1 is SGHNT and CDR2 is YENEEA. The CDR3 length is 16 residues. In DNA form, the CDR3 reads TGTGCCAGCAGCACTACTAGGACAGGGAACACCGGGGAGCTGTTTTTT. Protein sequence: CASSTTRTGNTGELFF.

The gene calls are TRBV6-1 and TRBJ1-1, with 9 positions matching TRBD1. CDR3 length: 14 amino acids. The V gene's germline CDR1 is MNHNS and CDR2 SASEGT. Trimming cost V 4 bases and J 4 bases; bases outside gene matches: 4. CDR3 protein: CASSGGQGTTEAFF. CDR3 coding DNA: TGTGCCAGCAGTGGAGGACAGGGGACCACTGAAGCTTTCTTT.

The V call is TRBV7-8, the J call TRBJ2-3, with D unclear. This CDR3 has 15 residues. Germline CDR1 reads SGHVS; CDR2 reads FQNEAQ. The V and J ends lost 2 bases and 1 base respectively, with 10 bases between them. The CDR3 region is CASSLLVRGTDTQYF. Written as DNA, the CDR3 is TGTGCCAGCAGCTTACTCGTTCGTGGCACAGATACGCAGTATTTT.

This chain connects TRBV30 to TRBJ2-2; D is undetermined. The CDR3 sequence is 13 residues long. Germline assignment: CDR1 GTSNPN and CDR2 SVGIG (reference sequence). With 4 bases removed from V and 5 bases from J, the gap between germline ends came to 11 bases. As DNA, the CDR3 is TGTGCCTGGAATCCTGCAGGTACCGGGGAGCTGTTTTTT. The encoded protein is CAWNPAGTGELFF.

In its sample, this clone was seen once. The chain carries TRBV7-2 and TRBJ2-7; D might be TRBD1 (6 bases). V dropped 7 bases and J dropped 4 bases, with 17 bases sitting between them. This CDR3 comprises 14 residues. The germline gives CDR1 SGHTA, CDR2 FQGNSA. CDR3 nucleotides: TGTGCCAGCATCGAATCCGGGACAACATACGAGCAGTACTTC. Protein sequence: CASIESGTTYEQYF.

This chain's CDR3 is CASSRGTEAFNEQFF. CDR3 DNA: TGTGCCAGCAGCCGCGGGACCGAAGCGTTCAATGAGCAGTTCTTC. V and J are TRBV28 and TRBJ2-1; the D gene is possibly TRBD2 (6 bases). Per the germline V gene, CDR1 is MDHEN and CDR2 is SYDVKM. The CDR3 consists of 15 residues. Trimming took 6 bases from V and 6 from J, leaving 18 bases between them.

The V call is TRBV7-9, the J call TRBJ1-2, with 7 bases matching TRBD1. The V gene end was trimmed by 2 bases and the J gene end by 8 bases; junction bases not matched to a gene: 11. Germline loops: CDR1 SEHNR, CDR2 FQNEAQ (reference sequence). The CDR3 is made up of 15 amino acids. The CDR3 bases are TGTGCCAGCAGCTTATTGGGATCGACAGGGCAAGGCTACACCTTC. This codes for CASSLLGSTGQGYTF.

V and J are TRBV6-5 and TRBJ2-3, with 11 bases that match TRBD2. This CDR3 is built from 15 residues. Germline CDR1 and CDR2: MNHEY and SVGAGI. Losses at the gene ends were 6 bases for V and 4 bases for J; bases not matched to a gene: 6. CDR3 nucleotide sequence: TGTGCCAGCAGAGTACTAGCGGGAGATGCAGATACGCAGTATTTT. Encoded protein: CASRVLAGDADTQYF.

The V gene is TRBV4-1, the J gene TRBJ1-2; TRBD1 agrees at 9 bases. The CDR3 loop spans 15 amino acids. J was trimmed by 8 bases and V by 2 bases; bases with no gene match: 9. Germline V gene data show CDR1 as MGHRA and CDR2 as YSYEKL. The CDR3 region has the DNA TGCGCCAGCAGCCAACCGATCGGACAGGGGAAGGGCTACACCTTC. Residues: CASSQPIGQGKGYTF.

This clone appeared a few times. The chain combines TRBV9 with TRBJ2-3; D uncertain. Germline V gene sequence: CDR1 SGDLS, CDR2 YYNGEE. CDR3 length: 14 residues. Trimming took 3 bases from V and 3 from J, leaving 11 bases between them. CDR3 sequence (DNA): TGTGCCAGCAGCGCTAGAGGAAGAACAGATACGCAGTATTTT. Its protein is CASSARGRTDTQYF.

This clone was seen a single time. The V gene is TRBV29-1, the J gene TRBJ1-1; weak D call: TRBD1 (6 bases). This CDR3 comprises 12 residues. The V gene lost 5 bases and the J gene lost 1 base, with 8 bases spanning the gap. The germline V gene encodes CDR1 SQVTM and CDR2 ANQGSEA. The CDR3 nucleotides read TGCAGCGTTCGGGGACAGAACACTGAAGCTTTCTTT. Translation gives CSVRGQNTEAFF.

The J gene is TRBJ2-7, the V gene TRBV5-4, with 11 positions matching TRBD2. There are 16 residues in the CDR3. From germline, CDR1 is SGHNT and CDR2 YYREEE (reference sequence). Trimming cost V 4 bases and J 2 bases; bases outside gene matches: 8. CDR3 sequence (DNA): TGTGCCAGCAGCCCTATTCCTAGCGGGGGGACCTACGAGCAGTACTTC. Protein sequence: CASSPIPSGGTYEQYF.

The chain recombines TRBV7-9 with TRBJ2-7; tentative D call: TRBD1 (5 bases). The CDR3 has 13 amino acids. V lost 1 base and J lost 5, with 9 bases in between. Germline V gene data show CDR1 as SEHNR and CDR2 as FQNEAQ (reference sequence). CDR3 sequence (DNA): TGTGCCAGCAGCTTAGGGCAGGGCGACGAGCAGTACTTC. Translating it yields CASSLGQGDEQYF.

In this sample, this clone turned up once. V and J are TRBV30 and TRBJ1-4, with a weak D call TRBD1 (6 bases). V was shortened by 0 bases and J by 4 bases, with 9 bases between the two germline ends. CDR1 and CDR2 from the germline V gene are GTSNPN and SVGIG (reference sequence). The CDR3 loop spans 14 amino acids. This CDR3 is CAWSVGQFNEKLFF. CDR3 DNA: TGTGCCTGGAGTGTAGGACAGTTTAATGAAAAACTGTTTTTT.

The rearrangement links TRBV4-2 to TRBJ2-2; a weak D match, TRBD1 (6 bases). This CDR3 region has 16 residues. Trimming cost V 1 base and J 3 bases, with 12 bases left between them. Germline values: CDR1 LGHNA, CDR2 YNFKEQ. The CDR3 region is CASSQVGAGDTGELFF. The CDR3 bases are TGTGCCAGCAGCCAAGTGGGGGCCGGAGACACCGGGGAGCTGTTTTTT.

This clone was found a few times. The rearrangement joins TRBV2 to TRBJ1-5, with TRBD1 identical over 8 bases. The V and J ends lost 6 bases and 6 bases, in that order; junction bases with no gene match: 10. Germline CDR1 SNHLY, CDR2 FYNNEI. The CDR3 length is 15 residues. Here the CDR3 reads CASRHGQGGIQPQHF. The CDR3 DNA follows: TGTGCCAGCAGACATGGACAGGGCGGAATTCAGCCCCAGCATTTT.